A selection of T cell receptor beta chains follows, all from one sample in a study of T cell changes during pregnancy in multiple sclerosis. Produced via immunoSEQ multiplex PCR; TCRdb's table is partial and in-frame only. Of 85,000 to 100,000 clones in the sample, approximately 92% were seen once. Sequences were derived from peripheral blood, sampled in the first trimester of pregnancy. Every receptor here comes from a female donor with multiple sclerosis, enrolled in a pregnancy study. Each CDR3 is given with its conserved first and last residue. The D gene is left open where the match is weak. The size entry is marked missing in some rows and otherwise reads once, few, many or a size class.

clone size: NA; D gene: NA; V gene: TRBV5-1; J gene: TRBJ2-1; CDR3 DNA: TGCGCCAGCAGCTTGTCGGTTTCTGGCTACAATGAGCAGTTCTTC; CDR3 protein: CASSLSVSGYNEQFF
clone size: NA; D gene: NA; V gene: TRBV4-2; J gene: TRBJ1-3; CDR3 DNA: TGTGCCAGCAGCCAAGACCAATCGTGGGCGAGCTCTGGAAACACCATATATTTT; CDR3 protein: CASSQDQSWASSGNTIYF
clone size: NA; D gene: TRBD1; V gene: TRBV15; J gene: TRBJ1-4; CDR3 DNA: TGTGCCACCAGCGAGGGACAGTTCAGGGCTAATGAAAAACTGTTTTTT; CDR3 protein: CATSEGQFRANEKLFF
clone size: NA; D gene: TRBD1; V gene: TRBV29-1; J gene: TRBJ1-2; CDR3 DNA: TGCAGCGTTCGTCCTATGGGACAGGGGGCCTTCACCTTC; CDR3 protein: CSVRPMGQGAFTF
clone size: NA; D gene: TRBD2; V gene: TRBV9; J gene: TRBJ2-1; CDR3 DNA: TGTGCCAGCAGCGGGGGACTAGCGGGAGCTTACAATGAGCAGTTCTTC; CDR3 protein: CASSGGLAGAYNEQFF
clone size: NA; D gene: TRBD1; V gene: TRBV19; J gene: TRBJ2-2; CDR3 DNA: TGTGCCAGTAGCGTCAGTCCCGGGACAGGGGCGAACACCGGGGAGCTGTTTTTT; CDR3 protein: CASSVSPGTGANTGELFF
clone size: NA; D gene: TRBD1; V gene: TRBV7-6; J gene: TRBJ2-7; CDR3 DNA: TGTGCCAGCAGCTTAGAAATGGGACAGATCTACGAGCAGTACTTC; CDR3 protein: CASSLEMGQIYEQYF
clone size: NA; D gene: NA; V gene: TRBV7-2; J gene: TRBJ2-1; CDR3 DNA: TGTGCCAGCAGCTCACGTGGGGGGAGCGTATACAATGAGCAGTTCTTC; CDR3 protein: CASSSRGGSVYNEQFF
clone size: once; D gene: NA; V gene: TRBV28; J gene: TRBJ2-7; CDR3 DNA: TGTGCCAGCAGCCGCCGCCCAACCGCCAGCTCCTACGAGCAGTACTTC; CDR3 protein: CASSRRPTASSYEQYF
clone size: NA; D gene: TRBD2; V gene: TRBV7-8; J gene: TRBJ2-3; CDR3 DNA: TGTGCCAGCAGCTTAGGGGCGGGAGGTCGCACAGATACGCAGTATTTT; CDR3 protein: CASSLGAGGRTDTQYF
clone size: NA; D gene: TRBD2; V gene: TRBV14; J gene: TRBJ2-1; CDR3 DNA: TGTGCCAGCAGTAAGCGGGAGTCCTACAATGAGCAGTTCTTC; CDR3 protein: CASSKRESYNEQFF
clone size: NA; D gene: TRBD2; V gene: TRBV11-1; J gene: TRBJ2-1; CDR3 DNA: TGTGCCAGCAGCTTAGGTGGACTAGCGGGAGAGGTCTACAATGAGCAGTTCTTC; CDR3 protein: CASSLGGLAGEVYNEQFF
clone size: NA; D gene: TRBD1; V gene: TRBV2; J gene: TRBJ2-2; CDR3 DNA: TGTGCCAGCAGTGGGACAGGGGGCACCGGGGAGCTGTTTTTT; CDR3 protein: CASSGTGGTGELFF